These 31 T cell receptor beta chains were all obtained from the same sample, sequenced in a study of blood T cell repertoires in COVID-19. Using immunoSEQ multiplex PCR, the repertoire was profiled, and TCRdb retains in-frame clones only, with some absent. The sample has 100,000 to 150,000 clones, about 81% seen once; the top ten hold approximately 17%. Sequenced material: peripheral blood. The receptor set was obtained from a woman older than 75 with acute or convalescent COVID-19.

DNA of the CDR3: TGTGCCAGCAGCGTAGAAGCGGCAGCTGGGCTTGTTGAAGCTAACTATGGCTACACCTTC. Protein product: CASSVEAAAGLVEANYGYTF. The rearrangement uses TRBV9 and TRBJ1-2; D is uncertain. V gave up 0 bases and J gave up 0 bases, with 24 bases separating them. Germline lookup yields CDR1 SGDLS and CDR2 YYNGEE. The CDR3 is made up of 20 amino acids.

V gene TRBV19 combines with J gene TRBJ1-1; tentatively, D is TRBD1 (5 bases). V lost 1 base and J lost 4, with 10 bases in between. The germline CDR1 and CDR2 sequences are LNHDA and SQIVND (reference sequence). This CDR3 contains 14 residues. This CDR3 reads CASSIAGGITEAFF. CDR3 coding DNA: TGTGCCAGTAGTATAGCTGGGGGGATCACTGAAGCTTTCTTT.

This clone was found once. The rearrangement uses TRBV15 and TRBJ1-1; TRBD1 agrees at 9 bases. The CDR3 consists of 15 residues. With 1 base clipped from V and 4 bases from J, the junction kept 4 bases outside the gene matches. Germline CDR1 LNHNV, CDR2 YYDKDF (reference sequence). CDR3 coding DNA: TGTGCCACCAGCAGAGGGGACAGGGTGGGCACTGAAGCTTTCTTT. Translated: CATSRGDRVGTEAFF.

The J gene is TRBJ1-4, the V gene TRBV6-2 or TRBV6-3, with D tentatively TRBD1 (6 bases). V gave up 6 bases and J gave up 2 bases, with 13 bases separating them. The CDR3 is 15 amino acids. CDR1 and CDR2 from the germline V gene are MNHEY and SVGEGT. CDR3 amino acids: CASSPFGGTNEKLFF. In nucleotides, the CDR3 is TGTGCCAGCAGCCCTTTTGGGGGCACTAATGAAAAACTGTTTTTT.

V gene TRBV15 combines with J gene TRBJ2-1; TRBD2 aligns across 13 bases. The CDR3 has 16 amino acids. The trim removed 3 bases at V and 4 bases at J, leaving 3 bases unmatched. Germline lookup yields CDR1 LNHNV and CDR2 YYDKDF (reference sequence). The CDR3 sequence: CATSSSTSGGYNEQFF. DNA of the CDR3: TGTGCCACCAGCAGCTCGACTAGCGGGGGGTACAATGAGCAGTTCTTC.

This rearrangement joins TRBV11-2 to TRBJ2-1; TRBD2 might be the D (6 bases). The ends were cut back, 5 bases at V and 4 bases at J, with 15 bases in the middle. This CDR3 has 15 amino acids. The germline gives CDR1 SGHAT, CDR2 FQNNGV. The CDR3, as DNA: TGTGCCAGCAGCCCGTTTCCGGGGGTATACAATGAGCAGTTCTTC. Protein product: CASSPFPGVYNEQFF.

V gene TRBV29-1 combines with J gene TRBJ2-5; TRBD1 agrees at 7 bases. This CDR3 spans 13 amino acids. Germline V gene data show CDR1 as SQVTM and CDR2 as ANQGSEA. J lost 2 bases, V lost 5 bases, and 5 bases had no gene match. The CDR3 DNA follows: TGCAGCGTTAAGACAGGGAGTCAAGAGACCCAGTACTTC. Its protein is CSVKTGSQETQYF.

The V and J genes are TRBV2 and TRBJ1-1; weak D call: TRBD1 (5 bases). The germline V gene has CDR1 SNHLY and CDR2 FYNNEI. The CDR3 is 14 amino acids. The V end was cut by 1 base, the J end by 0 bases, with 6 bases between. The CDR3 DNA reads as TGTGCCAGCAGTGAAGTCAGGGTGAACACTGAAGCTTTCTTT. This sequence encodes CASSEVRVNTEAFF.

This chain connects TRBV7-9 to TRBJ1-3, with 7 bases matching TRBD1. J gave up 2 bases and V 5 bases, and 9 bases lay outside the gene matches. CDR3 length: 16 amino acids. Per germline, CDR1 SEHNR and CDR2 FQNEAQ (reference sequence). The CDR3 spells CASSPGRQGAGNTIYF. DNA of the CDR3: TGTGCCAGCAGCCCTGGGAGGCAGGGGGCTGGAAACACCATATATTTT. The entire variable domain, with the rest obtained from reference TRBV7-9 and TRBJ1-3, is as follows: DTGVSQNPRHKITKRGQNVTFRCDPISEHNRLYWYRQTLGQGPEFLTYFQNEAQLEKSRLLSDRFSAERPKGSFSTLEIQRTEQGDSAMYLCASSPGRQGAGNTIYFGEGSWLTVV.

The V and J genes are TRBV19 and TRBJ1-1; D may be TRBD1 (5 bases). This CDR3 is built from 15 residues. Trimming stripped 9 bases from V and 5 bases from J, with 22 bases between. The germline V gene encodes CDR1 LNHDA and CDR2 SQIVND (reference sequence). CDR3 loop: CASSYTGAPLTEAFF. CDR3 coding DNA: TGTGCCAGCTCCTATACAGGCGCACCTTTGACTGAAGCTTTCTTT.

The chain recombines TRBV19 with TRBJ2-5; 7 bases align to TRBD2. This CDR3 is built from 13 residues. J lost 4 bases, V lost 8 bases, and 7 bases had no gene match. Germline CDR1 is LNHDA and CDR2 is SQIVND (reference sequence). The CDR3 loop reads CASSGGRGETQYF. CDR3 nucleotide sequence: TGTGCCAGTTCCGGGGGGAGGGGAGAGACCCAGTACTTC.

This chain connects TRBV12-3 or TRBV12-4 to TRBJ2-3; TRBD1 is a possible D gene (6 bases). Deletions cut 4 bases from V and 8 bases from J, with 13 bases between. The CDR3 is 13 residues long. The CDR3 here is CASSYGGRGTQYF. DNA of the CDR3: TGTGCCAGCAGTTATGGGGGCCGGGGTACGCAGTATTTT.

V is TRBV6-5 and J is TRBJ1-2; 10 nucleotides match TRBD1. Germline CDR1 reads MNHEY; CDR2 reads SVGAGI. Losses at the gene ends were 1 base for V and 4 bases for J; bases not matched to a gene: 3. The CDR3 contains 15 residues. CDR3 region: CASSYFDRGLYGYTF. The DNA for the CDR3 is TGTGCCAGCAGTTACTTCGACAGGGGGCTCTATGGCTACACCTTC.

In this sample, this clone turned up a few times. V usage is TRBV7-9 and J usage is TRBJ2-7, with TRBD2 matching over 12 bases. CDR3 length equals 16 residues. Per germline, CDR1 SEHNR and CDR2 FQNEAQ (reference sequence). V dropped 5 bases and J dropped 4; count of bases not matched to a gene: 9. CDR3 DNA sequence: TGTGCCAGCAGCAGATCATGGACTAGCGGGAAGTACGAGCAGTACTTC. Encoded protein: CASSRSWTSGKYEQYF. The whole variable domain, filled in from reference TRBV7-9 and TRBJ2-7, reads DTGVSQNPRHKITKRGQNVTFRCDPISEHNRLYWYRQTLGQGPEFLTYFQNEAQLEKSRLLSDRFSAERPKGSFSTLEIQRTEQGDSAMYLCASSRSWTSGKYEQYFGPGTRLTVT.

This chain links TRBV2 with TRBJ1-2; 7 nucleotides match TRBD1. The germline V gene encodes CDR1 SNHLY and CDR2 FYNNEI. Trimming at V came to 5 bases and at J to 1 base, leaving 1 base not matched to a gene. This CDR3 has 13 residues. In nucleotides, the CDR3 is TGTGCCAGCAGTAGGGACAGTAACTATGGCTACACCTTC. Its translation is CASSRDSNYGYTF.

This clone was observed a handful of times. This chain joins TRBV4-3 and TRBJ2-5, with TRBD1 matching 7 bases. The CDR3 consists of 18 residues. Germline V lookup: CDR1 LGHNA, CDR2 YSLEER. The junction had 14 bases not matched to a gene; V was cut back by 0 bases and J by 4 bases. This CDR3 is CASSQDPPGTAVRETQYF. The CDR3 DNA reads as TGCGCCAGCAGCCAAGACCCACCCGGGACAGCCGTCCGAGAGACCCAGTACTTC.

The V and J genes are TRBV30 and TRBJ2-1, with 12 bases fitting TRBD2. There are 15 residues in the CDR3. Looked up from germline, CDR1 is GTSNPN and CDR2 is SVGIG (reference sequence). Trimming at V came to 5 bases and at J to 5 bases, leaving 7 bases not matched to a gene. This chain's CDR3 is CAWELAGGRNNEQFF. The CDR3 DNA reads TGTGCCTGGGAACTAGCGGGAGGCCGGAACAATGAGCAGTTCTTC.

V and J are TRBV2 and TRBJ1-2; 8 nucleotides align to TRBD1. Germline V gene sequence: CDR1 SNHLY, CDR2 FYNNEI. The CDR3 is 14 residues long. J gave up 4 bases and V 5 bases, and 6 bases lay outside the gene matches. The CDR3 DNA sequence: TGTGCCAGCAGTTCAGGGGGCTCGGGCTATGGCTACACCTTC. It encodes CASSSGGSGYGYTF.

CDR3 amino acids: CASSEAATNYGYTF. The CDR3 nucleotides are TGTGCCAGCAGTGAAGCGGCAACTAACTATGGCTACACCTTC. The rearrangement links TRBV2 to TRBJ1-2, with D unresolved. Trimming pared 0 bases from V and 0 bases from J, leaving 5 bases between. The CDR3 totals 14 residues. CDR1 and CDR2 (germline): SNHLY, FYNNEI. The variable domain in full, with the rest retrieved from reference TRBV2 and TRBJ1-2, is EPEVTQTPSHQVTQMGQEVILRCVPISNHLYFYWYRQILGQKVEFLVSFYNNEISEKSEIFDDQFSVERPDGSNFTLKIRSTKLEDSAMYFCASSEAATNYGYTFGSGTRLTVV.

As concerns this clone: A read error may produce the germline difference seen at one junction end. The gene calls are TRBV11-2 and TRBJ1-1; the D is unclear. The CDR3 is made up of 13 amino acids. In germline, CDR1 is SGHAT, CDR2 FQNNGV. In DNA form, the CDR3 reads TGTGCCAGCAGCCCTCGACTGAACGCTGAAGCTTTCTTT. Its protein product is CASSPRLNAEAFF.

J is TRBJ2-7 and V is TRBV5-1, with D possibly TRBD2 on 5 matching bases. Deletions cut 0 bases from V and 2 bases from J, with 9 bases between. CDR3 length: 14 residues. Germline-derived CDR1 and CDR2 are SGHRS and YFSETQ. As DNA, the CDR3 is TGCGCCAGCAGCTTGGGTCCGGGGACCTACGAGCAGTACTTC. As protein: CASSLGPGTYEQYF.

The chain links TRBV6-5 to TRBJ1-6; D possibly corresponds to TRBD1 (5 bases). V was trimmed by 6 bases and J by 9 bases, leaving 18 bases between them. CDR3 length: 15 residues. Germline V CDR1 and CDR2: MNHEY, SVGAGI. CDR3 bases: TGTGCCAGCAGGCAAAACCAGGGTGTGCCTTCACCCCTCCACTTT. Translation: CASRQNQGVPSPLHF.

This chain links TRBV10-3 with TRBJ2-2; possibly TRBD2 for D (5 bases). The V end lost 4 bases, the J end lost 4 bases, and 10 bases lay between the germline ends. This CDR3 region has 14 residues. CDR1 and CDR2 from the germline V gene are ENHRY and SYGVKD. The CDR3 nucleotides are TGTGCCATCAGTGCTAGAGGAGGCACCGGGGAGCTGTTTTTT. Amino acid sequence: CAISARGGTGELFF.

This chain's CDR3 is CASSLEVQGGYTF. DNA for the CDR3: TGTGCCAGCAGCTTAGAGGTACAGGGCGGCTACACCTTC. This rearrangement joins TRBV5-4 to TRBJ1-2; TRBD1 might be the D (6 bases). CDR3 length: 13 residues. Germline lookup yields CDR1 SGHNT and CDR2 YYREEE (reference sequence). V was clipped by 2 bases and J by 8 bases, with 13 bases between them.

This chain joins TRBV20-1 and TRBJ2-1; possibly TRBD2 for D (6 bases). V lost 3 bases, J lost 8 bases, and 11 bases lay in between. The CDR3 runs to 12 residues. Germline V lookup: CDR1 DFQATT, CDR2 SNEGSKA (reference sequence). CDR3 in amino acids: CSASSSVHEQFF. The CDR3 nucleotides read TGCAGTGCTAGTTCTAGCGTGCATGAGCAGTTCTTC.

The CDR3 here is CASSSSAATDTQYF. In nucleotides, the CDR3 is TGTGCCAGCAGCTCCTCCGCAGCGACAGATACGCAGTATTTT. The chain joins TRBV7-9 to TRBJ2-3; D call uncertain. CDR1 is SEHNR, CDR2 FQNEAQ, per germline (reference sequence). There are 14 residues in the CDR3. Trimming left V 4 bases short and J 3 bases short, with 11 bases between.

In this sample, this clone turned up a few times. The rearrangement joins TRBV2 to TRBJ1-6; weak D call: TRBD1 (6 bases). The CDR3 is 12 residues long. Germline CDR1 and CDR2: SNHLY and FYNNEI. Trimming removed 7 bases at V and 9 bases at J, with 10 bases between. CDR3 loop: CASTQGTSPLHF. The DNA of the CDR3 is TGTGCCAGCACTCAGGGGACTTCACCCCTCCACTTT. Using reference TRBV2 and TRBJ1-6 for the parts outside the CDR3, the full variable domain is EPEVTQTPSHQVTQMGQEVILRCVPISNHLYFYWYRQILGQKVEFLVSFYNNEISEKSEIFDDQFSVERPDGSNFTLKIRSTKLEDSAMYFCASTQGTSPLHFGNGTRLTVT.

V gene TRBV18 combines with J gene TRBJ1-3; TRBD1 matches at 8 bases. This CDR3 region has 18 residues. Germline lookup yields CDR1 KGHSH and CDR2 LQKENI. J was trimmed by 0 bases and V by 2 bases; bases with no gene match: 9. The CDR3 sequence: CASSPSRTGLSSGNTIYF. CDR3 DNA sequence: TGTGCCAGCTCACCATCGAGGACAGGGTTAAGCTCTGGAAACACCATATATTTT.

This chain's CDR3 is CASGVNRVAKNIQYF. The CDR3 nucleotides read TGTGCCAGCGGGGTAAACAGGGTGGCCAAAAACATTCAGTACTTC. V usage is TRBV19 and J usage is TRBJ2-4; perhaps TRBD1 as D (6 bases). CDR3 length equals 15 residues. The V and J ends lost 9 bases and 1 base respectively, with 16 bases between them. Germline V gives CDR1 LNHDA, CDR2 SQIVND (reference sequence).

The chain carries TRBV27 and TRBJ2-7; possible D gene TRBD2, 6 bases. Trimming removed 4 bases from V and 5 bases from J, with 15 bases in between. Per germline, CDR1 MNHEY and CDR2 SMNVEV (reference sequence). This CDR3 spans 14 amino acids. CDR3 nucleotides: TGTGCCAGCAGTTGGTTGACTAGTCCCCACGAGCAGTACTTC. Translating gives CASSWLTSPHEQYF.

This chain links TRBV24-1 with TRBJ1-2; D is unclear. Trimming took off 2 bases at V and 5 bases at J, with 8 bases between the two ends. Germline V gene data show CDR1 as KGHDR and CDR2 as SFDVKD. The CDR3 is made up of 13 amino acids. CDR3 DNA sequence: TGTGCCACCAGTGATTCGGCGGAATATGGCTACACCTTC. Its translation: CATSDSAEYGYTF.